Listed below are T cell receptor beta chains from one sample, sequenced in a study of blood T cell repertoires in COVID-19. The protocol was immunoSEQ multiplex PCR, while the TCRdb copy is restricted to in-frame clones and leaves out a portion. The sample shows some 160,000 clones, roughly 80% of them seen only once. Sequencing input: peripheral blood. The source is an elderly woman with acute or convalescent COVID-19. Each CDR3 is given with its conserved first and last residue. The D gene is left open where the match is weak. Size is omitted from some rows. Given values are once, few, many or a class for expanded clones.

TRBJ1-1 | TRBV12-3/TRBV12-4 | - | TRBD1 | TGTGCCAGCAGTCCTCAGGGGGTAGAAGCTTTCTTT | CASSPQGVEAFF
TRBJ1-3 | TRBV7-9 | - | TRBD1 | TGTGCCAGCAGCCAGGGGGCTTACTCTGGAAACACCATATATTTT | CASSQGAYSGNTIYF
TRBJ1-2 | TRBV19 | - | TRBD1 | TGTGCCAGTAGCTTGGACAGGGACTATGGCTACACCTTC | CASSLDRDYGYTF
TRBJ1-5 | TRBV12-5 | few | - | TGTGCTAGTGGTTTGAATGCGGACAGTATCAGAGGGCAGCCCCAGCATTTT | CASGLNADSIRGQPQHF
TRBJ1-6 | TRBV30 | - | - | TGTGCCTGGCGCGTTTCGGTTCTTATGAATAATTCACCCCTCCACTTT | CAWRVSVLMNNSPLHF
TRBJ1-3 | TRBV18 | few | TRBD1 | TGTGCCAGCTCACCATTTACACTATCCGGGACAGTCCTCAGCTCTGGAAACACCATATATTTT | CASSPFTLSGTVLSSGNTIYF
TRBJ2-1 | TRBV10-2 | - | - | TGCGCCAGCAGTGAGTTGGCGGGGCATTCCTACAATGAGCAGTTCTTC | CASSELAGHSYNEQFF
TRBJ1-1 | TRBV28 | - | TRBD1 | TGTGCCAGCAGACCCCCGCACAGGGGAGAAGCTTTCTTT | CASRPPHRGEAFF
TRBJ2-1 | TRBV19 | - | - | TGTGCCAGTATGAGAACTAGTACCTTAATGGGTGAGCAGTTCTTC | CASMRTSTLMGEQFF
TRBJ1-4 | TRBV6-5 | - | TRBD1 | TGTGCCAGCAGTTACTCCTCGGCGACAGGGTATGAAAAACTGTTTTTT | CASSYSSATGYEKLFF
TRBJ1-6 | TRBV7-9 | - | - | TGTGCCAGCAGCTTAGCTAGGACAGACACTTATAATTCACCCCTCCACTTT | CASSLARTDTYNSPLHF
TRBJ1-6 | TRBV19 | once | TRBD1 | TGTGCCAGTAGTTTATCCCCCCTCGGGCAGGGGGACCGACTAGTTAATTCACCCCTCCACTTT | CASSLSPLGQGDRLVNSPLHF
TRBJ2-1 | TRBV18 | once | - | TGTGCCAGCTCACCATCTCTGCAGGGTGGCTACAATGAGCAGTTCTTC | CASSPSLQGGYNEQFF
TRBJ1-2 | TRBV2 | - | TRBD1 | TGTGCCAGCACCAGGGGCGGACAGGGGCGATTCTCCAACTATGGCTACACCTTC | CASTRGGQGRFSNYGYTF
TRBJ2-5 | TRBV2 | once | - | TGTGCCAGCAGCGAAATAGGGGGGGGTGAAGGGACCCAGTACTTC | CASSEIGGGEGTQYF
TRBJ2-7 | TRBV2 | - | - | TGTGCCACCACACGGGGGTACGAGCAGTACTTC | CATTRGYEQYF
TRBJ2-2 | TRBV15 | - | - | TGTGCCACCAGCAGGGGGCATAACACCGGGGAGCTGTTTTTT | CATSRGHNTGELFF
TRBJ1-1 | TRBV18 | once | - | TGTGCCAGCTCACCCAACGGACAGATGAACACTGAAGCTTTCTTT | CASSPNGQMNTEAFF
TRBJ2-5 | TRBV3-1/TRBV3-2 | - | TRBD1 | TGTGCCAGCAGACGGGCAGGGGGTGAGACCCAGTACTTC | CASRRAGGETQYF
TRBJ1-5 | TRBV7-2 | - | TRBD1 | TGTGCCAGCAGTACAGGGGGGTTCAATCAGCCCCAGCATTTT | CASSTGGFNQPQHF
TRBJ2-7 | TRBV6-2/TRBV6-3 | - | TRBD2 | TGTGCCAGCAGTTACAGCGGGACTAGCGGGGGGCGCAGCTCCTACGAGCAGTACTTC | CASSYSGTSGGRSSYEQYF
TRBJ2-3 | TRBV3-1/TRBV3-2 | once | TRBD2 | TGTGCCAGCAAGCTAGCGGGCCTGGTGGCAGATACGCAGTATTTT | CASKLAGLVADTQYF
TRBJ1-5 | TRBV30 | - | TRBD1 | TGTGCCTGGAGTGCGACAGGGCAACAGCCCCAGCATTTT | CAWSATGQQPQHF
TRBJ1-3 | TRBV30 | - | - | TGTGCCTGGAGTGTGGCCCGATTCATATATTTT | CAWSVARFIYF
TRBJ2-5 | TRBV6-1 | - | TRBD2 | TGTGCCAGCAGTGCCCGACTAGCGGGGGGGCAAGAGACCCAGTACTTC | CASSARLAGGQETQYF
TRBJ1-3 | TRBV6-5 | - | - | TGTGCCACGACACCGGGACACCAGGGAAACACCATATATTTT | CATTPGHQGNTIYF
TRBJ1-4 | TRBV29-1 | once | - | TGCAGCGTTGTGGCCGCAACTAATGAAAAACTGTTTTTT | CSVVAATNEKLFF
TRBJ1-4 | TRBV19 | once | - | TGTGCCAGTAGTATAGGAGAAGCCCCGGCTAATGAAAAACTGTTTTTT | CASSIGEAPANEKLFF
TRBJ2-7 | TRBV12-3/TRBV12-4 | once | - | TGTGCCAGCAGCCTCACGAGGCAGTACTTC | CASSLTRQYF
TRBJ1-1 | TRBV19 | - | - | TGTGCCAGTAGTATCCGAGGGAACACTGAAGCTTTCTTT | CASSIRGNTEAFF
TRBJ1-3 | TRBV7-9 | - | - | TGTGCCAGCAGCGGTCTCCAGGGGTCGGTTGGAAACACCATATATTTT | CASSGLQGSVGNTIYF
TRBJ1-6 | TRBV6-1 | - | TRBD1 | TGTGCCAGCAGTGAGCCCCCGGGACAGGCCAATAATTCACCCCTCCACTTT | CASSEPPGQANNSPLHF
TRBJ2-1 | TRBV5-1 | - | - | TGCGCCAGCAGCTTCCGGACAGGGAGGGCCCTCAATGAGCAGTTCTTC | CASSFRTGRALNEQFF
TRBJ2-3 | TRBV4-2 | - | TRBD2 | TGTGCCAGCAGCCAGGGAATAGCGGGAGGATTCACAGATACGCAGTATTTT | CASSQGIAGGFTDTQYF
TRBJ1-1 | TRBV5-1 | - | - | TGCGCCAGCGCCGAGGGACAGAACACTGAAGCTTTCTTT | CASAEGQNTEAFF
TRBJ2-7 | TRBV30 | once | - | TGTGCCTGGAGTGCTCGATGGAGGGGCCACGAGCAGTACTTC | CAWSARWRGHEQYF
TRBJ1-2 | TRBV7-9 | - | TRBD1 | TGTGCCAGCAGCTCAGGGCACAGGGGGTATGGCTACACCTTC | CASSSGHRGYGYTF